The present entry profiles one T cell receptor (beta chain) with its context. Its target is unknown. This CDR3 comprises 14 residues. Germline V lookup: CDR1 DFQATT, CDR2 SNEGSKA (reference sequence). The V gene end was trimmed by 0 bases and the J gene end by 10 bases; junction bases not matched to a gene: 6. This sample stems from a study of regulatory T cells in long-lasting Graves disease. CDR3 regions were amplified by Arm-PCR using iRepertoire HTBI primers to build TCR beta libraries. Via MiXCR, TCRdb re-called the multiplex PCR reads, giving one row per CDR3 protein. This table holds 650,000 to 700,000 distinct CDR3 sequences, around 32% found once. Study-level results: Persistent disease was associated with favored TRBV28 usage and with favored use of TRBJ1-2 and TRBJ2-5.

Documented time point: persistent/refractory GD, antithyroid drugs over 5 years with positive TRAb. Construction of the TCR library relied on RNA isolated from PBMCs. Here the sequenced sample was peripheral blood mononuclear cells (PBMCs), taken when the disease was refractory, from a patient treated with antithyroid drugs. V is TRBV20-1 and J is TRBJ2-7; 13 positions agree with TRBD2. The TCR sequence derives from a female donor with Graves disease. The CDR3 loop reads CSARERTSGRIQYF. As DNA, the CDR3 is TGCAGTGCTAGAGAACGGACTAGCGGGAGAATTCAGTACTTC.